This T cell receptor (beta chain) was profiled in a study of T cell responses to AZD1222 COVID-19 vaccine. Whole-study findings and limits: Nearly half of the spike-specific TCRs reportedly recognize variant regions that carry no mutations. Baseline serostatus was positive in only a handful of AZD1222 recipients. The donor cohort was predominantly white British with a female majority, and clonal diversity may have been underestimated.

The table came from immunoSEQ multiplex PCR; TCRdb's copy has only in-frame clones and leaves some out. The table lists approximately 200,000 clones, 85% to 90% of them singletons. CDR1 is MGHRA, CDR2 YSYEKL, per germline. The CDR3 has 14 residues. V was clipped by 1 base and J by 7 bases; unmatched bases: 4. Regarding this clone: Its specificity is unknown. The sample carries other DNA sequences with the same CDR3.

The receptor's source is an adult in good health. The V gene is TRBV4-1, the J gene TRBJ1-5, with 7 bases matching TRBD1. Sequencing was performed on peripheral blood, taken on day 0 of AZD1222 vaccination. The CDR3, as DNA: TGCGCCAGCAGCCAAGGACAGGGTGGACAGCCCCAGCATTTT. Translated: CASSQGQGGQPQHF.